The 4 T cell receptor beta chains presented below share a single source sample, sequenced in a study of blood T cells in healthy people across ages. A sample-barcoded 5' primer and a J-beta primer mix were used in a second PCR of about 7 to 12 cycles. TCRdb itself ran the 5' RACE reads through MiXCR, one entry per CDR3 protein. The sample comprises around 670,000 distinct CDR3 sequences, approximately 30% of which are singletons, and more than 15% rests with the top ten. The sequencing sample was made of blood. The source is a woman of 80 years or more in good health.

As to this clonotype: At one end, the junction sequence differs from germline, possibly due to a read error. The CDR3 sequence: CASSLARDEIQYF. The CDR3 nucleotides are TGTGCTAGCAGCTTAGCCAGGGACGAGATCCAGTACTTC. The V gene is TRBV7-7, the J gene TRBJ2-5, with D perhaps assigned TRBD1 or TRBD2 (5 bases each). The CDR3 runs to 13 residues. Germline loops: CDR1 SSHAT, CDR2 FNYEAQ (reference sequence).

The rearrangement links TRBV5-1 to TRBJ2-7, with 10 bases matching TRBD2. The J segment lost 2 bases and the V segment lost 4 bases, leaving 9 bases of the junction unmatched. CDR3 size: 16 residues. CDR1 is SGHRS and CDR2 is YFSETQ in the germline V gene. In DNA, the CDR3 is TGCGCCAGCAGCCCTTCTAGCGGGGGAGGACCCTACGAGCAGTACTTC. It is translated as CASSPSSGGGPYEQYF.

The chain carries TRBV7-9 and TRBJ2-1; D call uncertain. Trimming took 7 bases from V and 0 from J, leaving 13 bases between them. Germline-derived CDR1 and CDR2 are SEHNR and FQNEAQ (reference sequence). The CDR3 covers 15 residues. The CDR3 sequence: CASTPRGSSYNEQFF. The CDR3 DNA reads as TGTGCCAGCACCCCGCGCGGTAGCTCCTACAATGAGCAGTTCTTC.

The chain couples TRBV24-1 to TRBJ2-5; 8 bases align to TRBD2. The CDR3 runs to 17 residues. J lost 5 bases, V lost 0 bases, and 10 bases had no gene match. Per germline, CDR1 KGHDR and CDR2 SFDVKD. The CDR3 region is CATSDLSGGANGETQYF. In DNA, the CDR3 is TGTGCCACCAGTGATTTGTCCGGGGGGGCCAATGGGGAGACCCAGTACTTC.